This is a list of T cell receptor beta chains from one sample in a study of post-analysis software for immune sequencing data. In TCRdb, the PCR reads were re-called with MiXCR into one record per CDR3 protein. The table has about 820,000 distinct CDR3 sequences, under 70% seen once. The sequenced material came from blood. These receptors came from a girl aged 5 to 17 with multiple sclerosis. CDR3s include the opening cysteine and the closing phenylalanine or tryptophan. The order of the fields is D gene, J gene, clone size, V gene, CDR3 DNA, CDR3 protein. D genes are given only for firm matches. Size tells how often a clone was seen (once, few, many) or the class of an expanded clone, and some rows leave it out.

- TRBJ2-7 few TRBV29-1 - CSVAWGTGVKYF
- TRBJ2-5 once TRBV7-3 TGTGCCAGCAGCGTTGAGGGCAGCCGAGGGGAGACCCAGTACTTC CASSVEGSRGETQYF
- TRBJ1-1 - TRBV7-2 TGTGCCAGCAGCTTCGCTGCCCGGGCTGAAGCTTTCTTT CASSFAARAEAFF
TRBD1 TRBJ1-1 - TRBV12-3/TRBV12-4 TGTGCCAGCAGCCCTCATCACAGGGGACCTCAAGCTTTCTTT CASSPHHRGPQAFF
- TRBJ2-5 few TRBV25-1 TGTGCCAGCAGTGAGCCCGGTGTCGAGGAGACCCAGTACTTC CASSEPGVEETQYF
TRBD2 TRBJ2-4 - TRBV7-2 TGTGCCAGCACCGGGACTAGCGGCAAAAACATTCAGTACTTC CASTGTSGKNIQYF
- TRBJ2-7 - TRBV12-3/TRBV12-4 TGTGCCAGCAGTTTACTTGGGTCAGGGGTGGAGTCCTACAATGAGCAGTACTTC CASSLLGSGVESYNEQYF
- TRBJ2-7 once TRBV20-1 TGCAGTGCTAGCTCCGACTCCACCTACGAGCAGTACTTC CSASSDSTYEQYF
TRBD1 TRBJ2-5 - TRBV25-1 TGTGCCAGCGGTCCCGGACAGGGTGCTATGAAGACCCAGTACTTC CASGPGQGAMKTQYF
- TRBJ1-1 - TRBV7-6 TGTGCCAGCAGCCCCCTAGGACCGTCTACCGAAGCTTTCTTT CASSPLGPSTEAFF
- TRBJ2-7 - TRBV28 TGTGCCAGCAGCCATAACAGGTCACCTTCCTACGAGCAGTACTTC CASSHNRSPSYEQYF
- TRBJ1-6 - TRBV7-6 TGTGCCAGCAGCTTAGACAGAAGTATTAGCTCCTATAATTCACCCCTCCACTTT CASSLDRSISSYNSPLHF
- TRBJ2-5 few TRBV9 TGTGCCAGCAGCGTAGGGCGCAGCCTCCAAGAGACCCAGTACTTC CASSVGRSLQETQYF
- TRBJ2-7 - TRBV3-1 TGTGCCAGCAGCCAGTCCGGTCCTTACGAGCAGTACTTC CASSQSGPYEQYF
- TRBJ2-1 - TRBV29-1 TGCAGCGTTGACGAGGGCCAAATCCATGAGCAGTTCTTC CSVDEGQIHEQFF
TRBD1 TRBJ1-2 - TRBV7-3 TGTGCCAGCAGCTACCCGGGACAGAGCTACTATGGCTACACCTTC CASSYPGQSYYGYTF
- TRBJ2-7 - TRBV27 TGTGCCAGCAGCTTCCAAGTTCCCGGCGAGCAGTACTTC CASSFQVPGEQYF
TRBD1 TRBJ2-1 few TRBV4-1 TGCGCCAGCAGCCCCGGGGGACAGGGGTACAATGAGCAGTTCTTC CASSPGGQGYNEQFF
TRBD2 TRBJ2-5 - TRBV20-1 TGCAGTGCTCGGGAGGGCAGCAGTAGGGGAGAGACCCAGTACTTC CSAREGSSRGETQYF
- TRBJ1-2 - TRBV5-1 TGCGCCAGCAGCTTCCTCGTGGGTGGCTACACCTTC CASSFLVGGYTF
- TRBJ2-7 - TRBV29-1 TGCAGCGTTGAAAACCCGGGGTCGGGTCGCGAGCAGTACTTC CSVENPGSGREQYF
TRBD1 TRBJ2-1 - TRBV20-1 TGCAGTGCTAGAGATCTAGTTGACAGGGTCTCCTACAATGAGCAGTTCTTC CSARDLVDRVSYNEQFF
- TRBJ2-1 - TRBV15 TGTGCCACCAGCAGGGAAGATAATCGGGGTGAGCAGTTCTTC CATSREDNRGEQFF
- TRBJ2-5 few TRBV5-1 TGCGCCAGCAGCTTGAACCCCCAGGAGACCCAGTACTTC CASSLNPQETQYF
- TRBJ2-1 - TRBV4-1 TGCGCCAGCAGCCAGGATTTGGGCAGGGCTCGTAGTGGTGAGCAGTTCTTC CASSQDLGRARSGEQFF
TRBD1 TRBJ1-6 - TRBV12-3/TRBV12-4 TGTGCCAGCAGACCGACAGGGAGCTCCTATAATTCACCCCTCCACTTT CASRPTGSSYNSPLHF
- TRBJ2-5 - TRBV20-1 TGCAGTGCTAGAGGTCGAGGACGGGGGGAGACCCAGTACTTC CSARGRGRGETQYF
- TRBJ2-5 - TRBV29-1 TGCAGCGTCCAAAGTGCCCGTGAGGGCCAAGAGACCCAGTACTTC CSVQSAREGQETQYF
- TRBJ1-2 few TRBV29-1 TGCAGCGTTGATTCGGCCGCCTATGGCTACACCTTC CSVDSAAYGYTF
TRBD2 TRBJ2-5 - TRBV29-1 TGCAGCGTCTCGACTAGCGGGAGAGGAGAGACCCAGTACTTC CSVSTSGRGETQYF
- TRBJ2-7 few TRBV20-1 TGCAGTGCTAGAACGACGAGGGACGAGCAGTACTTC CSARTTRDEQYF
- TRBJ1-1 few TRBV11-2 TGTGCCAGCAGCTTAGGGTGGGGGCTCACTGAAGCTTTCTTT CASSLGWGLTEAFF
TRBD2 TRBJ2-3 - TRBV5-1 TGCGCCAGCAGCTTGGCAGCGGCGGGAGGAGTATATAGCACAGATACGCAGTATTTT CASSLAAAGGVYSTDTQYF
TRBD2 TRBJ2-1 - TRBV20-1 TGCAGTGCTAGATCCAGCGGGGGGGCCTCTGAGCAGTTCTTC CSARSSGGASEQFF
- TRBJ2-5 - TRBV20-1 TGCAGTGCTAGTCTAGGACTAGAGACCCAGTACTTC CSASLGLETQYF